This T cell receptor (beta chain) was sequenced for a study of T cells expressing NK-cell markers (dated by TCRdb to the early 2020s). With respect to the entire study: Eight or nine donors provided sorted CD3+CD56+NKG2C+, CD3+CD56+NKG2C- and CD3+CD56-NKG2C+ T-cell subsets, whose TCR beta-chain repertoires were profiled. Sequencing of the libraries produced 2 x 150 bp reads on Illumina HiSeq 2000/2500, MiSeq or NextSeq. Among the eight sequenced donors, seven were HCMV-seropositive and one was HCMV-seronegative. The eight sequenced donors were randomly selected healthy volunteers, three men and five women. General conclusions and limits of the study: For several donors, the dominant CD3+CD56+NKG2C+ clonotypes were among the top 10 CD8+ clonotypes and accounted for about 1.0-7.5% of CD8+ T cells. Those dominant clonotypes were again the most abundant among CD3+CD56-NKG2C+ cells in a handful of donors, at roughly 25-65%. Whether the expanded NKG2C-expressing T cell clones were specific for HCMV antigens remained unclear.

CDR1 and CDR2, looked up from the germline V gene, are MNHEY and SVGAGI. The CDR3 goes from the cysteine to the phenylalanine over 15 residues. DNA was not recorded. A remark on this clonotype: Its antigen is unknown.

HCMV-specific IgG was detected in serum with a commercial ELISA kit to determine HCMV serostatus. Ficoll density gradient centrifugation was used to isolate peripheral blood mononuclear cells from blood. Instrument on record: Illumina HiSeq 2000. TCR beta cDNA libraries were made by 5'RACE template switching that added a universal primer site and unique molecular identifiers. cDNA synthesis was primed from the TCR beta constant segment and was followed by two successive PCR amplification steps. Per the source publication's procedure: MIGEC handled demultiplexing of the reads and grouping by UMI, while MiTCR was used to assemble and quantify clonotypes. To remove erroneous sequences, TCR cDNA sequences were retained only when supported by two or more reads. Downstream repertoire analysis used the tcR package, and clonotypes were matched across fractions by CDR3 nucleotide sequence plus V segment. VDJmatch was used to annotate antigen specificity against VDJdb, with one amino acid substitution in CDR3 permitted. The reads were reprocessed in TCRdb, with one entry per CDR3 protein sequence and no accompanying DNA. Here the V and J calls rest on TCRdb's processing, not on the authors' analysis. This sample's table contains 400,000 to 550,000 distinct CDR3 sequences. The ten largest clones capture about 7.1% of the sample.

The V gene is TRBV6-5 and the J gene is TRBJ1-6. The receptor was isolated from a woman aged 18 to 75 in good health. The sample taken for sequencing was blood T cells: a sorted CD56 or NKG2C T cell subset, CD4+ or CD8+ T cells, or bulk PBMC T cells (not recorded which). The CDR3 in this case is CASSYSSRHNSPLHF.